Following are 21 T cell receptor beta chains from one sample sequenced in a study of CD8+ T cells in alopecia areata. In each case, RNA was isolated and then reverse transcribed into cDNA as the sequencing template. The data were produced by immunoSEQ multiplex PCR, yet TCRdb's version contains in-frame clones alone and is incomplete. The repertoire includes about 110,000 clones, under 60% of them detected once, and more than 10% sits in the top ten. Documented treatment: oral pan-JAK inhibitor, 5-10 mg twice daily. The input for sequencing was CD8+ T cells sorted from blood, taken at week 24, from a patient treated with tofacitinib. The receptors come from a human donor with alopecia areata.

V is TRBV13 and J is TRBJ2-7; D could derive from TRBD1 or TRBD2 (6 bases each). Trimming took off 2 bases at V and 4 bases at J, with 9 bases between the two ends. The CDR3 runs 13 residues. The germline CDR1 and CDR2 sequences are PRHDT and FYEKMQ (reference sequence). The CDR3 loop reads CASSLPGAYEQYF. The CDR3 DNA is TGTGCCAGCAGCTTACCGGGGGCGTACGAGCAGTACTTC.

The V call is TRBV6-5, the J call TRBJ2-5, with TRBD2 matching over 8 bases. V shed 5 bases and J 2 bases; nucleotides not matched to a gene: 7. In germline, CDR1 is MNHEY, CDR2 SVGAGI. The CDR3 is made up of 15 amino acids. CDR3 nucleotide sequence: TGTGCCAGCAGTCCCCTCGGGGGGGTACAAGAGACCCAGTACTTC. Amino acids: CASSPLGGVQETQYF.

This clone was recorded a few times. The rearrangement uses TRBV15 and TRBJ2-7; 7 bases agree with TRBD2. The CDR3 has 12 amino acids. The germline V gene has CDR1 LNHNV and CDR2 YYDKDF (reference sequence). CDR3 in amino acids: CEPSLADYEQYF. The CDR3 DNA reads as TGTGAGCCGAGCCTAGCGGACTACGAGCAGTACTTC.

This sequence joins TRBV30 and TRBJ2-3; perhaps TRBD2 as D (6 bases). CDR3 length: 14 amino acids. The V gene lost 2 bases and the J gene lost 2 bases, with 11 bases spanning the gap. Germline-derived CDR1 and CDR2 are GTSNPN and SVGIG (reference sequence). The CDR3: CAWSLSGHTDTQYF. The CDR3 nucleotides are TGTGCCTGGAGTCTAAGCGGGCACACAGATACGCAGTATTTT.

This clone was counted only a few times. V gene TRBV13 combines with J gene TRBJ2-3; D uncertain. The length of the CDR3 is 13 residues. Germline V lookup: CDR1 PRHDT, CDR2 FYEKMQ (reference sequence). The ends were cut back, 2 bases at V and 3 bases at J, with 6 bases in the middle. DNA for the CDR3: TGTGCCAGCAGCTTACTGTATACAGATACGCAGTATTTT. Protein sequence: CASSLLYTDTQYF.

A few counts support this clone. The gene calls are TRBV10-2 and TRBJ2-7; either TRBD1 or TRBD2 may fit D (5 bases each). V gave up 2 bases and J gave up 0 bases, with 17 bases separating them. The CDR3 sequence is 17 residues long. Germline V gene sequence: CDR1 WSHSY, CDR2 SAAADI. The CDR3 spells CASSEPDGGPSSYEQYF. As DNA, the CDR3 is TGCGCCAGCAGTGAGCCCGATGGGGGTCCTAGCTCCTACGAGCAGTACTTC.

The chain employs TRBV19 and TRBJ2-5; no clear D gene. Germline V CDR1 and CDR2: LNHDA, SQIVND (reference sequence). Trimming took 11 bases from V and 5 from J, leaving 30 bases between them. This CDR3 has 17 residues. Written as DNA, the CDR3 is TGTGCCTGCACCCACAACACTGCCGGGTGGGATGGTGAGACCCAGTACTTC. Protein: CACTHNTAGWDGETQYF.

The chain has TRBV27 and TRBJ2-1; D is possibly TRBD1 (5 bases). The CDR3 has 11 amino acids. Per the germline V gene, CDR1 is MNHEY and CDR2 is SMNVEV (reference sequence). V was trimmed by 2 bases and J by 14 bases, leaving 10 bases between them. The CDR3 loop is CASSLRGKEFF. In DNA, the CDR3 is TGTGCCAGCAGTTTAAGGGGTAAAGAGTTCTTC.

V is TRBV30 and J is TRBJ2-7; weak D call: TRBD1 (6 bases). Germline CDR1 reads GTSNPN; CDR2 reads SVGIG (reference sequence). V was cut by 3 bases and J by 6 bases, with 15 bases left in between. CDR3 length equals 13 residues. The CDR3 DNA is TGTGCCTGGAGGTTGGACAGTCCCCTCGAGCAGTACTTC. Protein product: CAWRLDSPLEQYF.

V usage is TRBV9 and J usage is TRBJ2-5; TRBD2 agrees at 7 bases. Germline V gene data show CDR1 as SGDLS and CDR2 as YYNGEE. The CDR3 runs 14 residues. V lost 3 bases, J lost 4 bases, and 6 bases stayed unmatched. The CDR3 nucleotides are TGTGCCAGCAGCGAGCGGGGTGGCAGAGAGACCCAGTACTTC. Protein sequence: CASSERGGRETQYF.

The chain couples TRBV27 to TRBJ1-1; no firm D call. The germline V gene has CDR1 MNHEY and CDR2 SMNVEV (reference sequence). CDR3 length: 13 residues. V lost 5 bases and J 5 bases, leaving 12 bases between the germline ends. CDR3 coding DNA: TGTGCCAGCAGTCCACCAGGTCCTACTGAAGCTTTCTTT. Translated, it gives CASSPPGPTEAFF.

The chain carries TRBV11-2 and TRBJ2-3, with 10 bases fitting TRBD2. The germline gives CDR1 SGHAT, CDR2 FQNNGV. The CDR3 length is 16 residues. J lost 5 bases, V lost 5 bases, and 10 bases had no gene match. CDR3 loop: CASSPWLAGDQDTQYF. CDR3 nucleotides: TGTGCCAGCAGCCCCTGGCTAGCGGGGGACCAAGATACGCAGTATTTT.

This chain uses TRBV7-6 with TRBJ2-5; unclear D gene. The CDR3 loop spans 14 amino acids. The V end was cut by 5 bases, the J end by 2 bases, with 12 bases between. From germline, CDR1 is SGHVS and CDR2 FNYEAQ. The CDR3 region is CASSIAPGQETQYF. The CDR3 nucleotides read TGTGCCAGCAGCATCGCTCCGGGTCAAGAGACCCAGTACTTC.

This clone was recorded a few times. The chain uses TRBV7-9 and TRBJ2-3; tentatively, D is TRBD1 (5 bases). Germline V lookup: CDR1 SEHNR, CDR2 FQNEAQ (reference sequence). The CDR3 contains 12 residues. CDR3 amino acids: CGVTGLTDTQYF. The CDR3 nucleotides read TGTGGTGTTACAGGATTAACAGATACGCAGTATTTT.

The chain combines TRBV10-3 with TRBJ1-6; tentatively, D is TRBD1 (6 bases). The germline V gene has CDR1 ENHRY and CDR2 SYGVKD. Trimming stripped 10 bases from V and 8 bases from J, with 21 bases between. The CDR3 sequence is 15 residues long. In DNA, the CDR3 is TGTGCCACCCAAGGGGGAGGGTCTATCGATTCACCCCTCCACTTT. Translation: CATQGGGSIDSPLHF.

The rearrangement uses TRBV15 and TRBJ2-7; TRBD1 matches at 9 bases. The CDR3 has 16 amino acids. Germline-derived CDR1 and CDR2 are LNHNV and YYDKDF (reference sequence). The V and J ends lost 0 bases and 7 bases, in that order; junction bases with no gene match: 10. The CDR3 DNA is TGTGCCACCAGCAGAGATCGGGGACAGGGACTTTTGGAGCAGTACTTC. Protein sequence: CATSRDRGQGLLEQYF.

The chain couples TRBV11-2 to TRBJ1-2; the D is unclear. The germline V and J ends were trimmed by 8 bases and 8 bases, with 9 bases remaining between them. Per germline, CDR1 SGHAT and CDR2 FQNNGV. The CDR3 runs to 10 residues. CDR3 DNA: TGTGCCAGCCGGGGAGTGGGCTACACCTTC. Translation gives CASRGVGYTF.

This chain links TRBV9 with TRBJ2-5; no reliable D call. CDR3 size: 14 residues. From germline, CDR1 is SGDLS and CDR2 YYNGEE. Trimming stripped 0 bases from V and 1 base from J, with 7 bases between. CDR3 sequence reads: CASSVGGLQETQYF. The CDR3 DNA reads as TGTGCCAGCAGCGTAGGCGGCCTCCAAGAGACCCAGTACTTC.

This clone was found a few times. The sample carries other DNA sequences with the same CDR3. The chain combines TRBV5-1 with TRBJ2-2; D uncertain. The CDR3 totals 15 residues. V dropped 0 bases and J dropped 5 bases, with 11 bases sitting between them. Germline assignment: CDR1 SGHRS and CDR2 YFSETQ. As DNA, the CDR3 is TGCGCCAGCAGCTTGGAGGGTCAGACTACCGGGGAGCTGTTTTTT. Encoded protein: CASSLEGQTTGELFF.

V usage is TRBV27 and J usage is TRBJ1-5; D perhaps matches TRBD1 (5 bases). Germline CDR1 reads MNHEY; CDR2 reads SMNVEV (reference sequence). CDR3 size: 14 residues. Trimming stripped 7 bases from V and 2 bases from J, with 12 bases between. The chain's CDR3 is CASKVGGGNQPQHF. Written as DNA, the CDR3 is TGTGCCAGCAAGGTTGGGGGAGGCAATCAGCCCCAGCATTTT.

This chain links TRBV9 with TRBJ2-1; D is possibly TRBD2 (5 bases). CDR3 size: 13 residues. The germline V gene has CDR1 SGDLS and CDR2 YYNGEE. V was pared by 3 bases and J by 9 bases, with 13 bases between. The CDR3 region is CASSGHGVAEQFF. The CDR3 nucleotides read TGTGCCAGCAGCGGCCACGGGGTGGCTGAGCAGTTCTTC.